The clone carrying this T cell receptor (beta chain) was detected only a few times. The antigen remains undetermined. The data originate from a study of T-cell memory formation after mild COVID-19. Looking at the study overall: Each donor largely had its own TCR clusters.

Study-wide results and caveats: Contracting clones from day 15 to 85 showed balanced CD4/CD8; later expanders favored CD4+.

CDR3 size: 15 residues. Germline CDR1 SGHVS, CDR2 FNYEAQ. The J segment lost 5 bases and the V segment lost 5 bases, leaving 10 bases of the junction unmatched. With constant-segment primers, 5'RACE yielded cDNA libraries of TCR alpha and TCR beta that carried sample barcodes and UMIs. Via MiXCR, TCRdb re-called the 5' RACE reads, giving one row per CDR3 protein. The sample shows about 430,000 distinct CDR3 sequences, 20% to 25% of them seen only once. The sequencing sample was made of PBMCs or a T cell subset sorted from them (not recorded which). The V gene is TRBV7-6, the J gene TRBJ1-2, with TRBD1 matching over 8 bases. This receptor was obtained from an adult woman who had mild COVID-19 (a few samples of this study predate the infection). Cell type and time point are not known. The CDR3, as DNA: TGTGCCAGCAGCCAGGGGGGGCAGGGGGCTTATGGCTACACCTTC. It encodes CASSQGGQGAYGYTF. The full variable domain, with the rest looked up from reference TRBV7-6 and TRBJ1-2, is GAGVSQSPRYKVTKRGQDVALRCDPISGHVSLYWYRQALGQGPEFLTYFNYEAQQDKSGLPNDRFSAERPEGSISTLTIQRTEQRDSAMYRCASSQGGQGAYGYTFGSGTRLTVV.